The 27 T cell receptor beta chains presented below share a single source sample, sequenced in a study of T cells in women clearing cervical HPV infection. The table came from immunoSEQ multiplex PCR; TCRdb's copy has only in-frame clones and leaves some out. The table for this sample gives about 18,000 clones. The source material was blood buffy coat. The receptor source for this set is a woman aged 18 to 69 with a cervical HPV16 infection that either progressed to CIN3+ or cleared (not recorded which).

On this clone itself: The observed sequence ends 3 residues before the CDR3 terminus, with the missing tail filled in from the germline J gene. This rearrangement joins TRBV6-1 to TRBJ2-7; weak D call: TRBD1 (7 bases). This CDR3 comprises 14 residues. Germline lookup yields CDR1 MNHNS and CDR2 SASEGT. The germline V and J ends were trimmed by 4 bases and 3 bases, with 13 bases remaining between them. CDR3 residues: CASSARQGGYEQYF. CDR3 DNA, as far as it was read: TGTGCCAGCAGTGCCCGACAGGGAGGCTACGAG.

About this clone itself: From the germline J gene comes the end of the CDR3, since the read stops 3 residues before it. The chain links TRBV28 to TRBJ1-2, with 10 bases that match TRBD1. Germline lookup yields CDR1 MDHEN and CDR2 SYDVKM. The CDR3 consists of 14 residues. J lost 1 base, V lost 10 bases, and 6 bases had no gene match. Here the CDR3 reads CAIRGQGHNYGYTF. Incomplete CDR3 DNA: TGTGCCATCAGGGGACAGGGGCATAACTATGGC.

Notes on this clone: The DNA ends 3 residues before the CDR3 does, and the rest of the CDR3 is filled in from the germline J gene. The chain links TRBV6-2 or TRBV6-3 to TRBJ1-2; D gene ambiguous. Germline CDR1 and CDR2: MNHEY and SVGEGT. V was pared by 2 bases and J by 3 bases, with 4 bases between. The CDR3 extends over 12 amino acids. CDR3 in amino acids: CASSYTDYGYTF. The covered CDR3 bases are TGTGCCAGCAGTTACACGGACTATGGC.

Points on this clone: One junction end disagrees with the germline gene, perhaps due to a read error. The CDR3: CASSPPRALGQGLSEQYF. CDR3 DNA, as far as it was read: TGTGCCAGCTCCCCACCCAGGGCTCTGGGACAGGGTCTCTCCGAG. The chain uses TRBV18 and TRBJ2-7; 9 bases align to TRBD1. Read sequence stops 3 residues before the CDR3 end, and the germline J gene provides the missing end. The CDR3 contains 18 residues. Per germline, CDR1 KGHSH and CDR2 LQKENI.

On this clone itself: With the read ending 3 residues before the CDR3 end, the germline J gene is used to fill in that end. This chain connects TRBV19 to TRBJ2-3, with 8 bases aligning to TRBD1. The V and J ends lost 6 bases and 1 base, in that order; junction bases with no gene match: 21. Germline V gene data show CDR1 as LNHDA and CDR2 as SQIVND (reference sequence). There are 20 residues in the CDR3. The CDR3 sequence is CASSGRLGQGARPRTDTQYF. Partial CDR3 DNA: TGTGCCAGTAGCGGACGGTTGGGGCAGGGGGCTAGACCTCGCACAGATACG.

Comment on this clone: The observed sequence ends 3 residues before the CDR3 terminus, with the missing tail filled in from the germline J gene. This chain joins TRBV5-1 and TRBJ2-1; TRBD2 matches 11 bases. Losses at the gene ends were 1 base for V and 6 bases for J; bases not matched to a gene: 6. CDR3 length: 16 residues. Per the germline V gene, CDR1 is SGHRS and CDR2 is YFSETQ. The sequenced CDR3 bases are TGCGCCAGCAGCTTGAACACCGGGACTAGCGGCAATGAG. It specifies CASSLNTGTSGNE. The full CDR3 reads CASSLNTGTSGNEQFF.

As to this clone: With the read ending 3 residues before the CDR3 end, the germline J gene is used to fill in that end. The rearrangement uses TRBV29-1 and TRBJ2-1; 13 bases match TRBD2. Germline V gives CDR1 SQVTM, CDR2 ANQGSEA. The CDR3 runs 13 residues. The junction had 0 bases not matched to a gene; V was cut back by 3 bases and J by 7 bases. CDR3 in amino acids: CSVEGLAGNEQFF. The sequenced part of the CDR3 DNA is TGCAGCGTTGAGGGACTAGCGGGGAATGAG.

Concerning this clone itself: From the germline J gene comes the end of the CDR3, since the read stops 3 residues before it. The chain carries TRBV2 and TRBJ2-2; D is possibly TRBD1 (5 bases). This CDR3 contains 13 residues. The germline gives CDR1 SNHLY, CDR2 FYNNEI. V gave up 5 bases and J gave up 3 bases, with 7 bases separating them. CDR3 residues: CASSKGYTGELFF. The DNA read from the CDR3 is TGTGCCAGCAGTAAGGGGTACACCGGGGAG. The whole variable domain, filled in from reference TRBV2 and TRBJ2-2, reads EPEVTQTPSHQVTQMGQEVILRCVPISNHLYFYWYRQILGQKVEFLVSFYNNEISEKSEIFDDQFSVERPDGSNFTLKIRSTKLEDSAMYFCASSKGYTGELFFGEGSRLTVL.

Details on this clone: The read gets to within 3 residues of the CDR3 end, and the germline J gene fills in the rest. J is TRBJ1-3 and V is TRBV7-2; D unresolved. CDR3 length equals 14 residues. Germline CDR1 reads SGHTA; CDR2 reads FQGNSA. With 0 bases removed from V and 6 bases from J, the gap between germline ends came to 9 bases. The chain's CDR3 is CASSLAQALNTIYF. Partial CDR3 DNA: TGTGCCAGCAGCTTAGCGCAGGCGCTAAACACC. The variable domain in full, completed from reference TRBV7-2 and TRBJ1-3, reads GAGVSQSPSNKVTEKGKDVELRCDPISGHTALYWYRQSLGQGLEFLIYFQGNSAPDKSGLPSDRFSAERTGGSVSTLTIQRTQQEDSAVYLCASSLAQALNTIYFGEGSWLTVV.

Note on this clone: The read ends 3 residues early relative to the CDR3; the germline J gene fills the gap. The V gene is TRBV7-9, the J gene TRBJ2-2; D may be TRBD1 (5 bases). The CDR3 sequence is 12 residues long. CDR1 and CDR2 (germline): SEHNR, FQNEAQ (reference sequence). V lost 3 bases, J lost 7 bases, and 6 bases lay in between. The sequenced CDR3 bases are TGTGCCAGCAGCTTGGACAACGGGGAG. It yields the protein CASSLDNGE. The entire CDR3 reads CASSLDNGELFF. The full variable domain, its missing parts supplied by reference TRBV7-9 and TRBJ2-2, is DTGVSQNPRHKITKRGQNVTFRCDPISEHNRLYWYRQTLGQGPEFLTYFQNEAQLEKSRLLSDRFSAERPKGSFSTLEIQRTEQGDSAMYLCASSLDNGELFFGEGSRLTVL.

Comments on this clone: The CDR3 extends 3 residues past the end of the read, so its final part is completed from the germline J gene. The chain uses TRBV30 and TRBJ1-1, with D maybe TRBD1 (5 bases). Germline V gene lookup returns CDR1 GTSNPN and CDR2 SVGIG (reference sequence). Trimming removed 0 bases at V and 4 bases at J, with 12 bases between. The CDR3 spans 14 residues. The CDR3 DNA, read in part, is TGTGCCTGGAGTGTTGGAAGGGGATTCACTGAA. Translated: CAWSVGRGFTE. In full, the CDR3 reads CAWSVGRGFTEAFF.

As concerns this clone: The CDR3 end lies 3 residues beyond the end of the read and is filled in from the germline J gene. The chain links TRBV2 to TRBJ1-1; unclear D gene. Trimming shortened V by 7 bases and J by 0 bases, and 15 bases separated the two germline ends. The CDR3 contains 15 residues. Germline CDR1 and CDR2: SNHLY and FYNNEI. The CDR3 loop reads CASIRTYSMNTEAFF. The sequenced CDR3 bases are TGTGCCAGCATTAGAACATACAGCATGAACACTGAA. Based on the CDR3 plus reference TRBV2 and TRBJ1-1, the full variable domain is EPEVTQTPSHQVTQMGQEVILRCVPISNHLYFYWYRQILGQKVEFLVSFYNNEISEKSEIFDDQFSVERPDGSNFTLKIRSTKLEDSAMYFCASIRTYSMNTEAFFGQGTRLTVV.

Notes on this clone: The read stops 3 residues short of the end of the CDR3; the missing end is completed from the germline J gene. The chain links TRBV7-2 to TRBJ1-2; D unresolved. In germline, CDR1 is SGHTA, CDR2 FQGNSA. This CDR3 comprises 12 residues. The part of the CDR3 DNA that was read is TGTGCCAGCAGCTTTCGGTCGGGTACC. This translates into CASSFRSGT. The whole CDR3 sequence is CASSFRSGTYTF.

The chain's CDR3 is CASRTLAGGETQYF. The sequenced CDR3 bases are TGTGCCAGCAGGACGTTAGCGGGAGGCGAGACC. This chain links TRBV7-9 with TRBJ2-5; the match to TRBD2 covers 10 bases. With the read ending 3 residues before the CDR3 end, the germline J gene is used to fill in that end. The CDR3 contains 14 residues. The germline V gene encodes CDR1 SEHNR and CDR2 FQNEAQ (reference sequence). V lost 6 bases, J lost 5 bases, and 6 bases stayed unmatched.

In regard to this clone: With the read ending 3 residues before the CDR3 end, the germline J gene is used to fill in that end. The chain couples TRBV30 to TRBJ2-1; TRBD2 matches at 15 bases. The length of the CDR3 is 19 residues. V lost 0 bases to trimming and J lost 6 bases; unmatched junction nucleotides: 12. Germline CDR1 is GTSNPN and CDR2 is SVGIG (reference sequence). The sequenced CDR3 bases are TGTGCCTGGAGTGTACTGGGACTAGCGGGGGGATTTGTGGGCAATGAG. This gives the protein CAWSVLGLAGGFVGNE. The full CDR3 sequence reads CAWSVLGLAGGFVGNEQFF. The full variable domain, in which reference TRBV30 and TRBJ2-1 provide the parts outside the CDR3, is SQTIHQWPATLVQPVGSPLSLECTVEGTSNPNLYWYRQAAGRGLQLLFYSVGIGQISSEVPQNLSASRPQDRQFILSSKKLLLSDSGFYLCAWSVLGLAGGFVGNEQFFGPGTRLTVL.

About this clone itself: Within the sample, other DNA sequences also encode this same CDR3. Incomplete CDR3 DNA: TGTGCCAGCTCACCTCAGGGGAACACTGAA. Translating it yields CASSPQGNTE. The complete CDR3 sequence is CASSPQGNTEAFF. V and J are TRBV18 and TRBJ1-1, with D possibly matching TRBD1 (5 bases). The CDR3 end lies 3 residues beyond the end of the read and is filled in from the germline J gene. Per the germline V gene, CDR1 is KGHSH and CDR2 is LQKENI. This CDR3 is 13 amino acids long. The V end was cut by 3 bases, the J end by 1 base, with 6 bases between.

Concerning this clone itself: The read ends 3 residues before the CDR3 terminus; that terminus is restored from the germline J gene. The genes are TRBV4-2 and TRBJ2-7; 8 bases match TRBD2. The CDR3 spans 16 residues. The V and J ends lost 1 base and 3 bases, in that order; junction bases with no gene match: 8. Germline values: CDR1 LGHNA, CDR2 YNFKEQ. The part of the CDR3 DNA that was read is TGTGCCAGCAGCCAAGTCGCCGGACTAGCACTCTACGAG. Residues: CASSQVAGLALYE. The whole CDR3 reads CASSQVAGLALYEQYF.

On this clone: Read sequence stops 3 residues before the CDR3 end, and the germline J gene provides the missing end. The chain couples TRBV11-2 to TRBJ1-2, with 12 nucleotides matching TRBD1. The V segment lost 4 bases and the J segment 6 bases; nucleotides outside the gene matches: 3. There are 14 residues in the CDR3. Germline values: CDR1 SGHAT, CDR2 FQNNGV. The sequenced part of the CDR3 DNA is TGTGCCAGCAGCTGGGGGACAGGGGGCAATGGC. As protein: CASSWGTGGNG. The CDR3 in its entirety is CASSWGTGGNGYTF.

Comment on this clone: The DNA ends 3 residues before the CDR3 does, and the rest of the CDR3 is filled in from the germline J gene. J is TRBJ1-1 and V is TRBV6-1, with 8 bases aligning to TRBD1. The CDR3 runs to 13 residues. The junction had 4 bases not matched to a gene; V was cut back by 6 bases and J by 4 bases. Germline assignment: CDR1 MNHNS and CDR2 SASEGT. The CDR3 sequence is CASREQGGTEAFF. Partial CDR3 DNA: TGTGCCAGCAGGGAACAGGGGGGCACTGAA.

In the case of this clone: The read terminates 3 residues before the CDR3 end, so the remaining end is supplied by the germline J gene. Other DNA sequences in the same sample also yield this CDR3. The chain recombines TRBV4-2 with TRBJ2-7, with D hard to call. The CDR3 extends over 12 amino acids. V was clipped by 0 bases and J by 4 bases, with 4 bases between them. Germline loops: CDR1 LGHNA, CDR2 YNFKEQ. Incomplete CDR3 DNA: TGTGCCAGCAGCCAAGATTCTTACGAG. Its protein product is CASSQDSYE. The whole CDR3 protein is CASSQDSYEQYF.

A note on this clone: Read coverage stops 3 residues before the CDR3 terminus; the germline J gene supplies the remainder. V is TRBV6-2 or TRBV6-3 and J is TRBJ1-1; D gene uncertain. Germline V CDR1 and CDR2: MNHEY, SVGEGT. The CDR3 spans 14 residues. The V gene lost 2 bases and the J gene lost 7 bases, with 14 bases spanning the gap. The covered CDR3 bases are TGTGCCAGCAGTTACGATCCAGCGTCGGTTGAA. It translates to CASSYDPASVE. The CDR3 in its entirety is CASSYDPASVEAFF.

With respect to this clone: The read terminates 3 residues ahead of where the CDR3 ends, so the germline J gene completes it. The chain has TRBV29-1 and TRBJ1-1; TRBD1 is a possible D gene (6 bases). With 6 bases removed from V and 6 bases from J, the gap between germline ends came to 17 bases. The CDR3 extends over 13 amino acids. Germline CDR1 and CDR2: SQVTM and ANQGSEA. The sequenced CDR3 bases are TGCAGCGTGGGAACAGGGTTTGAAGCTGAA. It specifies CSVGTGFEAE. The whole CDR3 reads CSVGTGFEAEAFF.

About this clone: Sequencing ends 3 residues short of the CDR3 end; the germline J gene provides the rest. The chain carries TRBV11-2 and TRBJ2-5; weak D call: TRBD2 (5 bases). The V end lost 2 bases, the J end lost 2 bases, and 12 bases lay between the germline ends. This CDR3 has 15 residues. CDR1 and CDR2 from the germline V gene are SGHAT and FQNNGV. The covered CDR3 bases are TGTGCCAGCAGCTTAATGCGGGTAGCACAAGAGACC. Protein sequence: CASSLMRVAQET. The full CDR3 protein reads CASSLMRVAQETQYF.

A word on this clone: Read coverage stops 3 residues before the CDR3 terminus; the germline J gene supplies the remainder. The rearrangement uses TRBV2 and TRBJ2-3; D is uncertain. The V gene's germline CDR1 is SNHLY and CDR2 FYNNEI. V was cut by 6 bases and J by 2 bases, with 3 bases left in between. CDR3 length: 11 amino acids. Partial CDR3 DNA: TGTGCCAGCAGCTACACAGATACG. It is translated as CASSYTDT. The entire CDR3 reads CASSYTDTQYF. Variable domain in full (rest from reference TRBV2 and TRBJ2-3): EPEVTQTPSHQVTQMGQEVILRCVPISNHLYFYWYRQILGQKVEFLVSFYNNEISEKSEIFDDQFSVERPDGSNFTLKIRSTKLEDSAMYFCASSYTDTQYFGPGTRLTVL.

Note on this clone: The CDR3 extends 3 residues past the end of the read, so its final part is completed from the germline J gene. This chain connects TRBV2 to TRBJ2-1; 8 bases match TRBD1. V trimming: 6 bases; J trimming: 8 bases; junction bases outside the gene matches: 9. Germline V CDR1 and CDR2: SNHLY, FYNNEI. CDR3 length equals 14 residues. CDR3 protein: CASSPGTGVDEQFF. The covered CDR3 bases are TGTGCCAGCAGCCCCGGGACAGGCGTTGATGAG. The full variable domain, with the rest looked up from reference TRBV2 and TRBJ2-1, is EPEVTQTPSHQVTQMGQEVILRCVPISNHLYFYWYRQILGQKVEFLVSFYNNEISEKSEIFDDQFSVERPDGSNFTLKIRSTKLEDSAMYFCASSPGTGVDEQFFGPGTRLTVL.

Points on this clone: Coverage ceases 3 residues before the CDR3 finishes, and the germline J gene fills in the end. The chain has TRBV20-1 and TRBJ2-3; D is unclear. The germline CDR1 and CDR2 sequences are DFQATT and SNEGSKA (reference sequence). V lost 0 bases and J lost 6, with 13 bases in between. The CDR3 runs 14 residues. This CDR3 is CSARDYAGSDTQYF. The part of the CDR3 DNA that was read is TGCAGTGCTAGAGATTACGCAGGCTCCGATACG.

Remarks on this clone: The CDR3 extends 3 residues past the end of the read, so its final part is completed from the germline J gene. The chain links TRBV10-3 to TRBJ2-7; tentative D call: TRBD1 (5 bases). V lost 7 bases to trimming and J lost 5 bases, with 15 bases between them. Germline lookup yields CDR1 ENHRY and CDR2 SYGVKD. This CDR3 comprises 13 residues. CDR3 loop: CAINSRQGHEQYF. CDR3 DNA, as far as it was read: TGTGCCATCAATTCAAGGCAGGGTCACGAG.